This T cell receptor beta chain originates from a study of shared clonotypes between healthy human individuals. Findings and limits, study-wide: What limited the represented genetic and exposure-history diversity was the small number of donors.

Notes on this clone: Its antigen remains unidentified.

The donors, healthy adults who were HIV-negative, had experienced no recent acute infections or vaccinations. For genomic DNA, unsorted samples relied on roughly 100 million PBMCs. The germline V gene encodes CDR1 MDHEN and CDR2 SYDVKM. Trimming cost V 7 bases and J 6 bases, with 15 bases left between them. This CDR3 contains 14 residues. Approximately 300 ng DNA, tens of thousands of T cell genomes, went into unsorted PBMC replicate PCRs. Only in-frame clones appear in the TCRdb table, and some are missing; sequencing was by immunoSEQ multiplex PCR. The sample lists 470,000 or so clones, approximately 82% seen once, with around 12% in the top ten.

The sample consisted of PBMCs. The chain joins TRBV28 to TRBJ2-2, with D perhaps being TRBD1 or TRBD2 (5 bases each). The origin of this receptor is a woman between 40 and 55 years old in good health. Some clones in this sample may be carry-over from other donors' samples. CDR3 DNA: TGTGCCAGCATGACGGGACGTATCGCCGGGGAGCTGTTTTTT. This translates into CASMTGRIAGELFF.